This T cell receptor (beta chain) was observed in a study of blood T cells in healthy people across ages. The CDR3 length is 12 residues. The germline V gene encodes CDR1 SQVTM and CDR2 ANQGSEA. Concerning this clonotype itself: The antigen remains undetermined. A junction boundary mismatches the germline segment, possibly from a read error.

A second PCR, run for about 7 to 11 cycles, used a sample-barcoded 5' primer plus a J-beta primer mix. Each cDNA molecule was tagged by a template-switch adaptor with 12 random nucleotides. CDR3-containing paired-end reads numbering at least 2.5 million came from each sample. TCRdb re-called the 5' RACE reads with MiXCR, one entry per CDR3 protein. The sample consists of around 1,700,000 distinct CDR3 sequences, 28% of them appearing once. General study findings and limits: Significant beta diversity loss was already apparent by age approximately 37, declining roughly linearly. Unknown CMV status may confound age-related changes in expanded clones.

J is TRBJ2-5 and V is TRBV29-1; 7 bases agree with TRBD1. The sequence was collected from a woman in her twenties or thirties in good health. The material sequenced was blood. DNA of the CDR3: TGCAGCGGCAGACAGGGTGGAGAGACCCAGGACTTC. This codes for CSGRQGGETQDF.